This T cell receptor (beta chain) originates from a study of neoadjuvant anti-PD-1 for oral cavity cancer. Study at large: Patients mostly received three to four biweekly nivolumab doses at 3 mg/kg before surgery.

Time point defined: after neoadjuvant nivolumab, at surgical resection. The CDR3 loop spans 14 amino acids. Germline V gene data show CDR1 as SNHLY and CDR2 as FYNNEI. Losses at the gene ends were 6 bases for V and 2 bases for J; bases not matched to a gene: 5. Study-wide results and caveats: Non-responders to neoadjuvant nivolumab had significantly more clonal PBMC T cells than responders. Higher pretreatment Treg/Th17 ratios tracked higher pretreatment blood clonality.

Assay: immunoSEQ multiplex PCR; the TCRdb copy retains only in-frame clones and omits some. The sample consists of 72,000 or so clones, 86% of them appearing once. Turning to this clone: Antigen: not known.

The chain combines TRBV2 with TRBJ2-7; 9 bases are a match to TRBD1. The source of this sequence is a person between 35 and 79 years old with oral cavity squamous cell carcinoma. The sequenced sample was PBMCs, obtained after nivolumab (anti-PD-1) treatment. The CDR3 DNA reads as TGTGCCAGCAGGGACAGGGGAGGTACCTACGAGCAGTACTTC. It is translated as CASRDRGGTYEQYF.